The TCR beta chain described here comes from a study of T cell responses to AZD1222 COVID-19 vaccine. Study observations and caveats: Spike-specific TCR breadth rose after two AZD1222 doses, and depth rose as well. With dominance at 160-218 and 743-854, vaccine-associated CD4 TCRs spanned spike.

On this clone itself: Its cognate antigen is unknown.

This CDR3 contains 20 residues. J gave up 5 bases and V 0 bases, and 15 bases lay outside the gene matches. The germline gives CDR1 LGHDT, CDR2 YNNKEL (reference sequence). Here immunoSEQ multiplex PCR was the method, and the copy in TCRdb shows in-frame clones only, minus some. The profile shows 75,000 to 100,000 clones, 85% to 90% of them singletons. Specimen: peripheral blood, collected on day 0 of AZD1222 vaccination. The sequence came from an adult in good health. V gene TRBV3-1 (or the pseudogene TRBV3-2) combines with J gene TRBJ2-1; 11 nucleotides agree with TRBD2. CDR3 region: CASSQEPRPIAGGPDNEQFF. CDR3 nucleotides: TGTGCCAGCAGCCAAGAGCCGCGGCCGATAGCGGGAGGGCCGGACAATGAGCAGTTCTTC.